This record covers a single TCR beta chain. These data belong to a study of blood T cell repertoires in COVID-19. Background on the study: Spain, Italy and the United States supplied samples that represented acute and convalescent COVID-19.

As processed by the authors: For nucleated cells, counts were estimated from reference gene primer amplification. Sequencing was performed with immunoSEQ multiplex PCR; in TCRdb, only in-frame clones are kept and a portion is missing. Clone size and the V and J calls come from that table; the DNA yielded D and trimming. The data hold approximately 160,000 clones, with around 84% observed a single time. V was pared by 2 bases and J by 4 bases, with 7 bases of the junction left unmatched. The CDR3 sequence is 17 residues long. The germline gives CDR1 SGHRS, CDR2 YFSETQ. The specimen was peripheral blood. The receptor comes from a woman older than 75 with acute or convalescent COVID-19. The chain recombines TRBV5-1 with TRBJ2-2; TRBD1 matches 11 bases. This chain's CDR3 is CASSFGQGAPGTGELFF. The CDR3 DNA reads TGCGCCAGCAGCTTTGGACAGGGGGCGCCGGGCACCGGGGAGCTGTTTTTT.